This T cell receptor beta chain was sequenced during a study of blood T cell repertoires in COVID-19 (dated by TCRdb to 2018 to 2020). With regard to the full study: The collaborator samples originated in the United States, Italy and Spain and spanned the acute and convalescent phases of COVID-19. The material from the prospective study consisted of cDNA or gDNA derived from T cells, B-cell-depleted T cells, or PBMCs. Deeply sampled blood TCRbeta repertoires from subjects exposed to, actively infected with, or recovered from COVID-19 were included in the dataset. The repertoires were released in a freely available public database intended as a resource for research on the immune response to SARS-CoV-2. Samples came from the ongoing ImmuneRACE study (first 160 participants) plus 1,254 subjects from 6 global collaborators. The sample metadata nearly always contained a de-identified subject ID, COVID-19 status, age in years and sex. Where available, HLA class I and class II types were obtained from metadata supplied by the sample provider rather than from assay-based typing.

In Seattle, one collaborating source enrolled patients while the infection was active and tracked those patients longitudinally over the course of disease. Collaborating institutions collected whole blood in K2EDTA tubes following their own protocols. For TCRbeta analysis, collaborators shipped samples as frozen whole blood, isolated PBMCs, or DNA extracted from either of those sample types. The immunoSEQ Assay, a bias-controlled multiplex PCR, was used to amplify TCRbeta CDR3 regions from genomic DNA. On the study's bioinformatics: Within the assay, amplification of reference gene primers was used to estimate how many nucleated cells each sample contained. To quantify the absolute abundance of each unique TCRbeta CDR3 rearrangement, sequence reads were collapsed and filtered. Productive Simpson clonality was computed per sample as the square root of Simpson's diversity index over productive rearrangements. In its TCRdb copy, this immuneACCESS table keeps in-frame sequences only and misses some clones. Where compared with another copy, unresolved V genes explain less than half of these, and the others have no known cause. V, J and clone size reflect that table, while D and trimming were determined from the DNA. The sample data list around 400,000 clones, and 70% to 90% of these were observed just once. The top ten clones comprise 2.3% of the sample.

In the case of this clone: Its binding antigen is unknown. No base qualities exist here, and no much larger clone lies one base off it.

What the work shows at the level of the full study, not this receptor alone: The quantity of clinical and demographic metadata differed by source and by participant and was supplied without curation.

The sequence was obtained from a woman in her sixties or seventies with COVID-19, enrolled during active disease. The sequencing sample was made of peripheral blood.

The CDR3 protein: CASSLEGYGNQPQHF. The nucleotide sequence is given as TGCGCCAGCAGCTTGGAGGGGTATGGCAATCAGCCCCAGCATTTT. This receptor chain uses TRBV5-1 and TRBJ1-5; possibly the D gene is TRBD1, per 5 matching bases. From the cysteine up to the phenylalanine, the CDR3 has a length of 15 residues. The sequence is cut down to CDR3 DNA, 45 bases in frame from base 1. The junction shows trimming of 0 bases on V and 2 bases on J, plus 9 bases between the germline ends. From a lookup of the germline V gene, CDR1 and CDR2 are SGHRS and YFSETQ.